This T cell receptor (beta chain) was observed in a study of shared clonotypes between healthy human individuals. The ends lost 5 bases at V and 2 bases at J; junction bases unmatched: 6. This CDR3 is built from 14 residues. The germline gives CDR1 SGHAT, CDR2 FQNNGV. Here immunoSEQ multiplex PCR was the method, and the copy in TCRdb shows in-frame clones only, minus some. The sample contains about 2.4 million clones, roughly 93% of which appear only once. This sequence originates from a man younger than 35 in good health. Some clones in this sample may be carry-over from other donors' samples. The rearrangement joins TRBV11-2 to TRBJ2-7; 7 bases line up with TRBD1. The specimen was naive CD4+ T cells from PBMCs. The sample's subset: CD45RA+ positively selected. The CDR3 region has the DNA TGTGCCAGCAGCGCTAGACAGGGTCCCTACGAGCAGTACTTC. This translates into CASSARQGPYEQYF.